This entry concerns a single T cell receptor (beta chain). The sample is drawn from a study of cytomegalovirus exposure and HLA in healthy donors. Primers included in the PCR were 60 Vbeta and 13 Jbeta primers. The method was immunoSEQ multiplex PCR; TCRdb's version includes in-frame clones alone and lacks a portion of them. The sample has some 200,000 clones, 75% to 90% seen once; the top ten hold roughly 0.75%. CDR1 is SGHKS, CDR2 YYEKEE, per germline (reference sequence). This CDR3 has 17 amino acids. V gave up 3 bases and J gave up 7 bases; unmatched junction bases: 10. This receptor was taken from a woman under 30 in good health and CMV-seronegative. The specimen sequenced was PBMCs. The V gene is TRBV5-5, the J gene TRBJ2-2, with 12 positions matching TRBD2. The CDR3: CASSSRTSGVSIGELFF. The DNA for the CDR3 is TGTGCCAGCAGCTCTAGGACTAGCGGGGTCTCAATCGGGGAGCTGTTTTTT.